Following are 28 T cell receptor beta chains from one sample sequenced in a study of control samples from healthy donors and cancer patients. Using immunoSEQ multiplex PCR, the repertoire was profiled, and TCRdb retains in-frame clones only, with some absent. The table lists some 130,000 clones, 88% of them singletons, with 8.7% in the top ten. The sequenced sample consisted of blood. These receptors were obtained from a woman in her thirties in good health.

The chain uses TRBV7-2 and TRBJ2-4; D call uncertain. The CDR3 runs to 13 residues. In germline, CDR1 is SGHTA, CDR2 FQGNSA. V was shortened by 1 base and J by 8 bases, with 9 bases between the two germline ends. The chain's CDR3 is CASSLGSRDIQYF. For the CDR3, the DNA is TGTGCCAGCAGCTTAGGGAGTAGGGACATTCAGTACTTC.

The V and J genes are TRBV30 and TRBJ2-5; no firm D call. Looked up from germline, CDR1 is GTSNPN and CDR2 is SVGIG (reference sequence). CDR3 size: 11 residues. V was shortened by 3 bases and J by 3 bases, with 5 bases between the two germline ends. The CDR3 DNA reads TGTGCCTGGAGGGCTAAAGAGACCCAGTACTTC. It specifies CAWRAKETQYF.

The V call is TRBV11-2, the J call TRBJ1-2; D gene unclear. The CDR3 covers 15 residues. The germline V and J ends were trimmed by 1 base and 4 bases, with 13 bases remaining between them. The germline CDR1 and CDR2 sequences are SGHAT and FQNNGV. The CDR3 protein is CASSLGFGSGYGYTF. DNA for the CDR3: TGTGCCAGCAGCTTAGGGTTCGGGTCAGGCTATGGCTACACCTTC.

Here the CDR3 reads CASSPPGQGPYSYNSPLHF. The CDR3 DNA follows: TGTGCCAGCAGTCCACCGGGACAGGGTCCCTACTCCTATAATTCACCCCTCCACTTT. The V gene is TRBV28, the J gene TRBJ1-6; TRBD1 agrees at 9 bases. J lost 0 bases, V lost 5 bases, and 11 bases had no gene match. The CDR3 extends over 19 amino acids. Germline values: CDR1 MDHEN, CDR2 SYDVKM.

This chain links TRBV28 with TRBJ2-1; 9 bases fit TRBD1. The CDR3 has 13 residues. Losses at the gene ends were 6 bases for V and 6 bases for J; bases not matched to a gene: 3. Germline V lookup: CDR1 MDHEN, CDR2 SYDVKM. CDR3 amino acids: CASRDRGPNEQFF. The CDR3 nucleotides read TGTGCCAGCAGGGACAGGGGCCCCAATGAGCAGTTCTTC. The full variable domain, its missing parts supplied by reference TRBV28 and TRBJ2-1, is DVKVTQSSRYLVKRTGEKVFLECVQDMDHENMFWYRQDPGLGLRLIYFSYDVKMKEKGDIPEGYSVSREKKERFSLILESASTNQTSMYLCASRDRGPNEQFFGPGTRLTVL.

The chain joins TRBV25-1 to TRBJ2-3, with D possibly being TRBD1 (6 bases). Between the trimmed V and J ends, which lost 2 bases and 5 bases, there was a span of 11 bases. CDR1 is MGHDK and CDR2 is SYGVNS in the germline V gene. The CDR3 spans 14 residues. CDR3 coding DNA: TGTGCCAGCAGTGAAACAGGGCAGGTAGATACGCAGTATTTT. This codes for CASSETGQVDTQYF. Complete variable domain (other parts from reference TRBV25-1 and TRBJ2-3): EADIYQTPRYLVIGTGKKITLECSQTMGHDKMYWYQQDPGMELHLIHYSYGVNSTEKGDLSSESTVSRIRTEHFPLTLESARPSHTSQYLCASSETGQVDTQYFGPGTRLTVL.

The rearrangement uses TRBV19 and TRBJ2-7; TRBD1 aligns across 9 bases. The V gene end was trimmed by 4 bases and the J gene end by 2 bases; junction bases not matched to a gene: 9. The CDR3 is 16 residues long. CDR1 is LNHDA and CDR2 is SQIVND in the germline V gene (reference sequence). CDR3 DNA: TGTGCCAGTAGTACCAAAGTTGGACAGGGGACCTACGAGCAGTACTTC. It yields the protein CASSTKVGQGTYEQYF. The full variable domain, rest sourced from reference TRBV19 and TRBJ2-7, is DGGITQSPKYLFRKEGQNVTLSCEQNLNHDAMYWYRQDPGQGLRLIYYSQIVNDFQKGDIAEGYSVSREKKESFPLTVTSAQKNPTAFYLCASSTKVGQGTYEQYFGPGTRLTVT.

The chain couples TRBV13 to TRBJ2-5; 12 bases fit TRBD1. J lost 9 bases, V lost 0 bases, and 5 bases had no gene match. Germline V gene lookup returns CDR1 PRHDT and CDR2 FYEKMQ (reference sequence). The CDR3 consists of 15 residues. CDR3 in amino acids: CASSLGGQGALAQYF. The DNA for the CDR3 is TGTGCCAGCAGCTTAGGGGGACAGGGGGCTCTCGCCCAGTACTTC.

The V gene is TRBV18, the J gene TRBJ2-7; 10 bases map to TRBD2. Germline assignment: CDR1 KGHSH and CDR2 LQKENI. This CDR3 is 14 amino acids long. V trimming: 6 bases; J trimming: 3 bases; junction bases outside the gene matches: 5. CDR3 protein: CASSLAGANYEQYF. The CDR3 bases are TGTGCCAGCTCCCTAGCGGGAGCGAACTACGAGCAGTACTTC.

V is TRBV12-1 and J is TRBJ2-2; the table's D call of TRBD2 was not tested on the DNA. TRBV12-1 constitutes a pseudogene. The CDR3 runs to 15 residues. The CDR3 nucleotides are TGTGCCAGCTGGACTAGTGAGTCGGGGACCGGGGAGCTGTTTTTT. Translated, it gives CASWTSESGTGELFF.

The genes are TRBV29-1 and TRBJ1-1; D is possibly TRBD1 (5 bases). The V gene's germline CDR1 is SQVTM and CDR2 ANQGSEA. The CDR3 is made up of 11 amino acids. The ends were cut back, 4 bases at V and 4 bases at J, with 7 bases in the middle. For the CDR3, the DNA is TGCAGCGTTGGGGGACCCACTGAAGCTTTCTTT. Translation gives CSVGGPTEAFF.

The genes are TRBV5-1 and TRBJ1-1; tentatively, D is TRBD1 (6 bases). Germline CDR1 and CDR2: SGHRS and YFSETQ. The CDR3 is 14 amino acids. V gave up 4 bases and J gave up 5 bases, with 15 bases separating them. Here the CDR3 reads CASSGGQIGTEAFF. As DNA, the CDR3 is TGCGCCAGCAGCGGCGGACAGATAGGAACTGAAGCTTTCTTT.

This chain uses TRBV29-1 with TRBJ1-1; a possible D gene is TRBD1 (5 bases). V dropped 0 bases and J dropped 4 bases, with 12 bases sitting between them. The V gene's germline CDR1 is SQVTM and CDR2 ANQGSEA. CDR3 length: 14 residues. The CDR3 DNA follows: TGCAGCGTTGAAGAGAGTGGGGGTTCCACTGAAGCTTTCTTT. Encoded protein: CSVEESGGSTEAFF.

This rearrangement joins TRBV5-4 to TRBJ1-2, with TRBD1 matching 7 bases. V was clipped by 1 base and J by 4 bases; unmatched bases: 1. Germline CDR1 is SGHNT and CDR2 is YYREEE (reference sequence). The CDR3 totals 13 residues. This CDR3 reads CASSLTGVYGYTF. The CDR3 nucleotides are TGTGCCAGCAGCTTGACAGGGGTCTATGGCTACACCTTC.

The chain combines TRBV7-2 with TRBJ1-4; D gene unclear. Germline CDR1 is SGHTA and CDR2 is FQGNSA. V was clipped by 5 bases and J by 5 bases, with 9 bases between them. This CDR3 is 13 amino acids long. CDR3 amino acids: CASSMGWNEKLFF. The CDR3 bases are TGTGCCAGCAGCATGGGATGGAATGAAAAACTGTTTTTT. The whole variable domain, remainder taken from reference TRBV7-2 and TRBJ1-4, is GAGVSQSPSNKVTEKGKDVELRCDPISGHTALYWYRQSLGQGLEFLIYFQGNSAPDKSGLPSDRFSAERTGGSVSTLTIQRTQQEDSAVYLCASSMGWNEKLFFGSGTQLSVL.

The CDR3 spells CATSRVVTSGYNEQFF. The CDR3 nucleotides read TGTGCCACCAGCAGAGTGGTTACTAGCGGATACAATGAGCAGTTCTTC. This chain connects TRBV15 to TRBJ2-1; the match to TRBD2 covers 8 bases. Unmatched junction bases numbered 6, after V lost 1 base and J lost 4 bases. Germline CDR1 is LNHNV and CDR2 is YYDKDF (reference sequence). The CDR3 sequence is 16 residues long.

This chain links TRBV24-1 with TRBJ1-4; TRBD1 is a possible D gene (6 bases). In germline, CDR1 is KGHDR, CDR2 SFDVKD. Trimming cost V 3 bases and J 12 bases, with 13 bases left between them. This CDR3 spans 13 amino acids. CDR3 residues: CATSDPGGEELFF. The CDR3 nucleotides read TGTGCCACCAGTGATCCCGGGGGCGAGGAACTGTTTTTT.

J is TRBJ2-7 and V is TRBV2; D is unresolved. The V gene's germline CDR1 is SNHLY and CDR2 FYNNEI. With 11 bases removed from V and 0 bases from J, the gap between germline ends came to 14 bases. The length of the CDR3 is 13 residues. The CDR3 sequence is CAFESQDSYEQYF. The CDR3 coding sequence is TGTGCCTTCGAGAGCCAAGACTCCTACGAGCAGTACTTC.

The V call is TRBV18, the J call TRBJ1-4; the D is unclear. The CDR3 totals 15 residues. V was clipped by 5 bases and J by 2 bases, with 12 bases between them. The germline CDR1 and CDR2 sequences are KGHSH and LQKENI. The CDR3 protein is CASSTTGHTNEKLFF. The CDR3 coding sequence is TGTGCCAGCTCAACAACCGGGCACACTAATGAAAAACTGTTTTTT.

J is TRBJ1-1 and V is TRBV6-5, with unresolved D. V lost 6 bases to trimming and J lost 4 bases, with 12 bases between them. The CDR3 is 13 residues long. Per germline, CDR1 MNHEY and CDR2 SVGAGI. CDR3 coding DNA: TGTGCCAGCAGGGGAGAAGTGGGCACTGAAGCTTTCTTT. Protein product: CASRGEVGTEAFF.

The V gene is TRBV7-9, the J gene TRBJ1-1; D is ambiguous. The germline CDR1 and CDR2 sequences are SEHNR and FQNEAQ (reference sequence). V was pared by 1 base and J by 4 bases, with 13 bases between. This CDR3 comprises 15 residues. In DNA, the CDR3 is TGTGCCAGCAGCTTAGGACTCGGGGTGGGCACTGAAGCTTTCTTT. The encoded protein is CASSLGLGVGTEAFF.

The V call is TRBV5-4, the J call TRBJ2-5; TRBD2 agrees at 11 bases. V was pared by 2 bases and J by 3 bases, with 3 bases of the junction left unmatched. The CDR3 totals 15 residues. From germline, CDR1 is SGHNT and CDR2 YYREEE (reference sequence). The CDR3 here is CASSLASGRKETQYF. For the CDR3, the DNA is TGTGCCAGCAGCTTAGCTAGCGGGAGGAAAGAGACCCAGTACTTC.

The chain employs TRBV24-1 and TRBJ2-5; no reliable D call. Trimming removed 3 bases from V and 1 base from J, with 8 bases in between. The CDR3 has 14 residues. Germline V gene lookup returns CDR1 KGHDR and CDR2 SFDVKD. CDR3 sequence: CATSDGRRQETQYF. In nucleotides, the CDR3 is TGTGCCACCAGTGATGGGCGCCGCCAAGAGACCCAGTACTTC.

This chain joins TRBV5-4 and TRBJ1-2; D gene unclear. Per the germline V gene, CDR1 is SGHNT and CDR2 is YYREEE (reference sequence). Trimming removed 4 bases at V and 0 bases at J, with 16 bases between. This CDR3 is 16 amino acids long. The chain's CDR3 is CASSKPPTTSNYGYTF. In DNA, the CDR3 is TGTGCCAGCAGCAAGCCCCCCACGACTTCTAACTATGGCTACACCTTC.

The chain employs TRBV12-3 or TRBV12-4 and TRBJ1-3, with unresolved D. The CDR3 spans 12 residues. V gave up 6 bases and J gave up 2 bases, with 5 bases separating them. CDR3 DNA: TGTGCCAGCAGGCCCCCTGGAAACACCATATATTTT. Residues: CASRPPGNTIYF.

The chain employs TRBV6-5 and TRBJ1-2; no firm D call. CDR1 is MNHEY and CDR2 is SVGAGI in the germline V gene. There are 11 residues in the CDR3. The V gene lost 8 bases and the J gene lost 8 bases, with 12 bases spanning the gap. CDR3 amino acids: CASRASGGYTF. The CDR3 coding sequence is TGTGCCAGCCGGGCCTCCGGGGGCTACACCTTC.

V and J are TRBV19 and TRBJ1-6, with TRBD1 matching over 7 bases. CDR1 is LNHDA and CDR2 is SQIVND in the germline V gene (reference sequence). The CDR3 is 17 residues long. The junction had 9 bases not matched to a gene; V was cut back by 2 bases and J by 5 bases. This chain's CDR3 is CASSILRDSYDNSPLHF. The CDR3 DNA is TGTGCCAGTAGTATATTGAGGGACAGCTACGATAATTCACCCCTCCACTTT.

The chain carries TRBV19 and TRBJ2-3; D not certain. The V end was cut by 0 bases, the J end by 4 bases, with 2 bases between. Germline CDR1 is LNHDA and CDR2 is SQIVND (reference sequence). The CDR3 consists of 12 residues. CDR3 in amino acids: CASSIDPDTQYF. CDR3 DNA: TGTGCCAGTAGTATAGATCCAGATACGCAGTATTTT.